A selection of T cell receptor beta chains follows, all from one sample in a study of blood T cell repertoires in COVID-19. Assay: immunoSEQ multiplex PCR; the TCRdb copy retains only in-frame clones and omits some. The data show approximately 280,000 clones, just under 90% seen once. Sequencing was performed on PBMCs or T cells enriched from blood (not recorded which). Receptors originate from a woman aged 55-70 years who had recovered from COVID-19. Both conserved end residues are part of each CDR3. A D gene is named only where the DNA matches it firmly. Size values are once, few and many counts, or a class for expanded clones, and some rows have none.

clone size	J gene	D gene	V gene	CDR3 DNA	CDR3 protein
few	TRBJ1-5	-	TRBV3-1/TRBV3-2	TGTGCCAGCAGCCTCGGACGGGGAGATCAGCCCCAGCATTTT	CASSLGRGDQPQHF
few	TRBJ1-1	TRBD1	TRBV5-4	TGTGCCAGCAGCTTCAGGACAGGGAAGGACACTGAAGCTTTCTTT	CASSFRTGKDTEAFF
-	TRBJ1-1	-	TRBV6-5	TGTGCCAGTCTTATCGGGTCACAGAACACTGAAGCTTTCTTT	CASLIGSQNTEAFF
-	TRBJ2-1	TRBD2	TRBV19	TGTGCCAGTAGTATTTCAGCGGGAGGGCCTCGAAATGAGCAGTTCTTC	CASSISAGGPRNEQFF
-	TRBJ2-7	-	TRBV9	TGTGCCAGCAGCGGGGGGGAGGCGGCCTACGAGCAGTACTTC	CASSGGEAAYEQYF
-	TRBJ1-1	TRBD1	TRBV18	TGTGCCAGCTCACCAGGGACAGGGGGGGAAGCTTTCTTT	CASSPGTGGEAFF
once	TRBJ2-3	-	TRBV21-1	TGTGCCAGCATGTCAGGGTCCCCGAGGACAGATACGCAGTATTTT	CASMSGSPRTDTQYF
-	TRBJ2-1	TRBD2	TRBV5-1	TGCGCCAGCAGAGGTGGCGGGAGGGCCGCCTACAATGAGCAGTTCTTC	CASRGGGRAAYNEQFF
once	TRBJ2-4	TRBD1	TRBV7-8	TGTGCCAGCAGCGAGAGGCGGGACAGGTCATATTTAGCCAAAAACATTCAGTACTTC	CASSERRDRSYLAKNIQYF
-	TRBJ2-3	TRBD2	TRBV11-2	TGTGCCAGCAGCTTAGTCGGGAGGGCAACAGATACGCAGTATTTT	CASSLVGRATDTQYF
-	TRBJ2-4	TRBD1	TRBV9	TGTGCCAGCAGCGGACAGGGGCCCAAAAACATTCAGTACTTC	CASSGQGPKNIQYF
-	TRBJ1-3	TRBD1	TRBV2	TGTGCCAGCAGTCCTCAGGGGGCCGAAAACACCATATATTTT	CASSPQGAENTIYF
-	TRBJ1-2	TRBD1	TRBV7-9	TGTGCCAGCAGCTCGACAGGGAATAACTATGGCTACACCTTC	CASSSTGNNYGYTF
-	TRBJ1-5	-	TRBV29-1	TGCAGCGTTGGATTCGGAGATCAGCCCCAGCATTTT	CSVGFGDQPQHF
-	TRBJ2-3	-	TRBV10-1	TGCGCCAGCAGTGATCAGCGGCCATCCCCAGATACGCAGTATTTT	CASSDQRPSPDTQYF
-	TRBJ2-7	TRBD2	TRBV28	TGTGCCAGCAGTCCGGGAGGAGGGGAGCAGTACTTC	CASSPGGGEQYF
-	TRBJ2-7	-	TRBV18	TGTGCCAGCTCACCCCAATCGGGGATCGGGGACGAGCAGTACTTC	CASSPQSGIGDEQYF
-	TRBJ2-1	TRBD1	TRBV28	TGTGCCAGCAGTTTTTCGGGACAGGGGATGGGGAATGAGCAGTTCTTC	CASSFSGQGMGNEQFF
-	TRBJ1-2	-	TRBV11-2	TGTGCCAGCAGGGCACCAGGTCGGGGTCGGGGCTATGGCTACACCTTC	CASRAPGRGRGYGYTF
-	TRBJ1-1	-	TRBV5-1	TGCGCCAGCAGCTTCTTCGGGGGCACTGAAGCTTTCTTT	CASSFFGGTEAFF
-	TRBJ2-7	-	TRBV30	TGTGCCTACCGGACTGGGACCTACGAGCAGTACTTC	CAYRTGTYEQYF
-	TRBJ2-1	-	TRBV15	TGTGCCACCAGCAGGATATACGGTGAGCAGTTCTTC	CATSRIYGEQFF
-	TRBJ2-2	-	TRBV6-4	TGTGCCAGCACCCTCCCCTGGGGCCCACCGAACACCGGGGAGCTGTTTTTT	CASTLPWGPPNTGELFF
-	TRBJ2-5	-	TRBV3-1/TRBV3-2	TGTGCCAGCAGCCGAGGACTGGCGACCGAGACCCAGTACTTC	CASSRGLATETQYF
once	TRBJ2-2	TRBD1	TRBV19	TGTGCCAGTAGTCGAGGACACCGGGACAGCTACACCGGGGAGCTGTTTTTT	CASSRGHRDSYTGELFF
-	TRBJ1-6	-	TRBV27	TGTGCCAGCAGTACCTCCGGGGGAACAAATTCACCCCTCCACTTT	CASSTSGGTNSPLHF
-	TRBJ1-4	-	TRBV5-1	TGCGCCAGCAGCTTAGGAGACAGGTCTGAAAAACTGTTTTTT	CASSLGDRSEKLFF
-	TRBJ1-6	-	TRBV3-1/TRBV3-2	TGTGCCAGCAGCCAATTTGCGGCCCTCCACTTT	CASSQFAALHF
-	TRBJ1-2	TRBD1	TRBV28	TGTGCCAGCAGTTTAGCGGGACAGGGCTTTGGCTACACCTTC	CASSLAGQGFGYTF
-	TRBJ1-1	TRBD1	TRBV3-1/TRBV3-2	TGTGCCAGCAGCCAAGCCCGGACAGGGACGGGGACTTTCTTT	CASSQARTGTGTFF
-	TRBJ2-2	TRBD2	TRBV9	TGTGCCAGCAGCCCCCGGACTAGCGGGTATATTGGGGAGCTGTTTTTT	CASSPRTSGYIGELFF
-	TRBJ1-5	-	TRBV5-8	TGTGCCAGCAGCTACATTGCCCTCCCGGGTCAGCCCCAGCATTTT	CASSYIALPGQPQHF
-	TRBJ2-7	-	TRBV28	TGTGCCAGCAGACTTCTCCGGGACTTAAGCGGGCAGTACTTC	CASRLLRDLSGQYF
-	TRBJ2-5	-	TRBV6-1	TGTGCCAGCAGTGACCCGGGGGTCACCCAGTACTTC	CASSDPGVTQYF
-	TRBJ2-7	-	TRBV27	TGTGCCAGCAGTTTATATGGCGGGGGCGACGAGCAGTACTTC	CASSLYGGGDEQYF
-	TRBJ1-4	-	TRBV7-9	TGTGCCAGCAGCACAAGCAGGGAGGCTAATGAAAAACTGTTTTTT	CASSTSREANEKLFF
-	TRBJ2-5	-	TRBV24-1	TGTGCCACCAGTGATTTAAGTATTGAGGAGACCCAGTACTTC	CATSDLSIEETQYF
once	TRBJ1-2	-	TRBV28	TGTGCCAGCAGTTTATTGGCCAGAGGGTATGGCTACACCTTC	CASSLLARGYGYTF
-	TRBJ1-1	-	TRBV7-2	TGTGCCAGCAGCTTACGGGGGGGGCACACTGAAGCTTTCTTT	CASSLRGGHTEAFF
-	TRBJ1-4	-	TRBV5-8	TGTGCCAGCAGCTTGAGTGAGAATAATGAAAAACTGTTTTTT	CASSLSENNEKLFF
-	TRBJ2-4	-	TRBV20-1	TGCAGTGTGCAGCCGGGTGACATTCAGTACTTC	CSVQPGDIQYF
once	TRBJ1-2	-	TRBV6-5	TGTGCCAGCGTGATAGGGGGGGCTGATGGCTACACCTTC	CASVIGGADGYTF
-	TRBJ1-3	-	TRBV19	TGTGCCAGCCGCGGCGGAGGGGCAGGAAACACCATATATTTT	CASRGGGAGNTIYF
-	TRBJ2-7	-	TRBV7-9	TGTGCCAGCAGCCCTGGACACCTCTACGAGCAGTACTTC	CASSPGHLYEQYF
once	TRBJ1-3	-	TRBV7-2	TGTGCCAGCAGCTTACGCCCAGGGTCTACACAAGGAAACACCATATATTTT	CASSLRPGSTQGNTIYF
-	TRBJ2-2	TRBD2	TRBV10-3	TGTGCCATCACTAATAGCGGGGGTATAGAACTGTTTTTT	CAITNSGGIELFF
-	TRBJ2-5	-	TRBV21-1	TGTGCCAGCAGCAAAGAACGAACAGGGGGGTTGGAGACCCAGTACTTC	CASSKERTGGLETQYF
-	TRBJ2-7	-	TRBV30	TGTGCCTGGAGTTGGGCGGGGGCTGGCGAGCAGTACTTC	CAWSWAGAGEQYF
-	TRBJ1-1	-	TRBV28	TGTGCCAGCAGTTCGCCGGGACAAGAGAACACTGAAGCTTTCTTT	CASSSPGQENTEAFF
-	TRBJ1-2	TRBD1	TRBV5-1	TGCGCCAGCAGCTTGAGCGGACAGGGCGATGGCTACACCTTC	CASSLSGQGDGYTF
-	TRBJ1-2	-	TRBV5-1	TGCGCCAGCAGCTTACTCGTGGAGGAAGGCGGCTACACCTTC	CASSLLVEEGGYTF
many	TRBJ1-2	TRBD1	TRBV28	TGTGCCAGCAGTCAAACCGGGACAGGGGGCTCCTTTTATGGCTACACCTTC	CASSQTGTGGSFYGYTF
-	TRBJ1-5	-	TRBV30	TGTGCCTGGAGCCTCAGGGAGGAACAGCCCCAGCATTTT	CAWSLREEQPQHF
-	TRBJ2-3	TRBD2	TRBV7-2	TGTGCCAGCAGCTTAGCAGGCGGGAGTATCGCAGATACGCAGTATTTT	CASSLAGGSIADTQYF
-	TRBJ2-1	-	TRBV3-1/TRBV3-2	TGTGCCAGCAGCCACAACGCAAGAGGTGAGCAGTTCTTC	CASSHNARGEQFF